Each of the 5 T cell receptor beta chains below was sequenced from the same sample in a study of response to subunit inactivated influenza vaccine. TCRdb analysed the RT-PCR reads with MiXCR anew, one entry per CDR3 protein. This sample has 550,000 to 800,000 distinct CDR3 sequences, with more than 11% found just once. The sample was PBMCs from blood, taken 14 to 15 days before vaccination. These receptors were collected from a man in his fifties or sixties who received an inactivated influenza vaccine.

The V call is TRBV6-1, the J call TRBJ2-7, with D possibly matching TRBD1 (7 bases). CDR1 MNHNS and CDR2 SASEGT come from the germline V gene. V was clipped by 6 bases and J by 1 base, with 16 bases between them. The CDR3 has 15 residues. The CDR3 DNA reads as TGTGCCAGCAGCCGGACAGGCGGAGGGTCCTACGAGCAGTACTTC. Encoded protein: CASSRTGGGSYEQYF.

This clonotype was detected a few times. The J gene is TRBJ2-3, the V gene TRBV21-1; the table names TRBD1, a call not compared with the DNA. TRBV21-1 is shown as a pseudogene. CDR3 length: 15 residues. CDR3 region: CASSNLQDRKDTQYF. CDR3 nucleotides: TGTGCCAGCAGCAACCTACAGGACCGCAAAGATACGCAGTATTTT.

The gene calls are TRBV5-5 and TRBJ2-1, with 9 bases matching TRBD2. The germline CDR1 and CDR2 sequences are SGHKS and YYEKEE (reference sequence). The V gene end was trimmed by 1 base and the J gene end by 5 bases; junction bases not matched to a gene: 4. This CDR3 has 15 residues. CDR3 residues: CASSLRLAGHNEQFF. For the CDR3, the DNA is TGTGCCAGCAGCTTGCGTCTAGCGGGGCACAATGAGCAGTTCTTC.

V gene TRBV28 combines with J gene TRBJ2-5; unclear D gene. CDR3 length: 10 amino acids. Germline V lookup: CDR1 MDHEN, CDR2 SYDVKM. Between the trimmed V and J ends, which lost 10 bases and 5 bases, there was a span of 8 bases. The CDR3 nucleotides are TGTGCCACGTGGGATGAGACCCAGTACTTC. It specifies CATWDETQYF.

This clonotype was observed at least ten times. V and J are TRBV27 and TRBJ2-7, with D possibly matching TRBD1 (6 bases). This CDR3 is built from 14 residues. Germline V gives CDR1 MNHEY, CDR2 SMNVEV (reference sequence). Trimming removed 5 bases at V and 3 bases at J, with 14 bases between. The CDR3: CASSALSGDYEQYF. As DNA, the CDR3 is TGTGCCAGCAGTGCCTTGTCAGGGGACTACGAGCAGTACTTC.